The rows below give T cell receptor beta chains drawn from one sample of a study of regulatory T cells in long-lasting Graves disease. MiXCR, applied by TCRdb to the multiplex PCR reads, yields one record per CDR3 protein. This sample has 250,000 to 300,000 distinct CDR3 sequences, with approximately 20% found just once. This sample also belongs to another study, concerning T cells in Graves' hyperthyroidism and ophthalmopathy.

Source: peripheral blood mononuclear cells (PBMCs), taken at new diagnosis, from a patient treated with antithyroid drugs. The source is a woman aged 30 to 39 with Graves disease. CDR3s include the opening cysteine and the closing phenylalanine or tryptophan. The D gene is left open where the match is weak.

>TRBV11-2|-|TRBJ2-5
CASSYSKEGKGETQYF
>TRBV20-1|-|TRBJ1-5
CSARIGGTSQPQHF
>TRBV27|-|TRBJ2-1
CASRKRDTYNEQFF
>TRBV29-1|TRBD1|TRBJ2-7
CSVPGTGGHEQYF
>TRBV5-4|TRBD1|TRBJ1-1
CASSTPTGISEAFF
>TRBV10-1|TRBD2|TRBJ2-3
CASSKSGATDTQYF
>TRBV6-2/TRBV6-3|-|TRBJ1-1
CASSEFGEAFF
>TRBV6-5|-|TRBJ2-7
CASSSRWGRPSYEQYF
>TRBV4-1|-|TRBJ1-5
CASSQERYSGQPQHF
>TRBV10-3|TRBD2|TRBJ2-2
CAISEPRTSGGADTGELFF
>TRBV2|TRBD2|TRBJ2-3
CASGRVIAGGGDTQYF
>TRBV7-9|-|TRBJ1-4
CASSFHNEKLFF
>TRBV27|-|TRBJ1-3
CASSFAVGNTIYF
>TRBV12-3/TRBV12-4|-|TRBJ2-5
CASSPRLNQETQYF
>TRBV18|-|TRBJ2-5
CASSPGYQETQYF
>TRBV20-1|-|TRBJ1-1
CSAGWGLNTEAFF
>TRBV18|-|TRBJ2-3
CASSRQSTQYF
>TRBV19|-|TRBJ1-1
CASRSQGARTEAFF
>TRBV3-1|-|TRBJ1-3
CASGREAGNTIYF
>TRBV5-1|TRBD2|TRBJ2-1
CASSGGLAAYNEQFF
>TRBV29-1|TRBD1|TRBJ2-1
CSVESYRGSSYNEQFF
>TRBV5-1|-|TRBJ1-4
CASSLTIGAGQNEKLFF
>TRBV20-1|TRBD2|TRBJ2-1
CSRLAGIDEQFF
>TRBV11-2|TRBD1|TRBJ1-2
CASSPLGTGDGYTF
>TRBV20-1|TRBD1|TRBJ2-7
CSARGALSGTGLNEQYF
>TRBV27|-|TRBJ2-3
CASRIAPARNTDTQYF
>TRBV28|-|TRBJ2-7
CASSGIIRVSYEQYF
>TRBV12-3/TRBV12-4|-|TRBJ2-2
CASSLGGNTGELFF
>TRBV2|-|TRBJ2-7
CASMPRGGSYEQYF
>TRBV7-9|TRBD1|TRBJ2-2
CASSGDRPGELFF
>TRBV6-1|TRBD1|TRBJ1-2
CASSTQGRYGYTF
>TRBV20-1|-|TRBJ2-2
CSARPSNTGELFF
>TRBV19|-|TRBJ1-2
CASIPETGYGYTF
>TRBV9|-|TRBJ2-7
CASSSGHPAYEQYF
>TRBV18|-|TRBJ1-1
CASSSSGDTEAFF
>TRBV15|-|TRBJ1-6
CATRGGSSYNSPLHF
>TRBV3-1|-|TRBJ2-2
CASSQVGDKTGELFF
>TRBV11-2|-|TRBJ2-7
CASSLGGRTPPRF
>TRBV12-5|-|TRBJ1-4
CASGLVRGTGRNEKLFF
>TRBV6-1|-|TRBJ2-3
CAILSGAGPQYF
>TRBV5-1|TRBD1|TRBJ2-2
CASSWTGSGELFF
>TRBV20-1|TRBD1|TRBJ2-7
CSARDGTGDAYEQYF
>TRBV20-1|TRBD2|TRBJ2-5
CSATQRGRLETQYF
>TRBV10-1|-|TRBJ2-7
CASSESGFSYEQYF
>TRBV11-2|TRBD1|TRBJ1-2
CASSLTGNDYGYTF